Presented here are 18 T cell receptor beta chains from one specimen sequenced in a study of T cell responses to AZD1222 COVID-19 vaccine. The protocol was immunoSEQ multiplex PCR, while the TCRdb copy is restricted to in-frame clones and leaves out a portion. The repertoire consists of approximately 100,000 clones, with about 92% occurring once and the leading ten covering around 1.2%. Sequences were derived from peripheral blood, sampled on day 0 of AZD1222 vaccination. Receptors were obtained from an adult in good health.

J is TRBJ2-2 and V is TRBV11-2; D may be TRBD2 (5 bases). Trimming took off 5 bases at V and 8 bases at J, with 12 bases between the two ends. Germline V gene lookup returns CDR1 SGHAT and CDR2 FQNNGV. CDR3 length equals 13 residues. The CDR3 DNA is TGTGCCAGCAGCCCGAGGGTGGAGGGGGAGCTGTTTTTT. This translates into CASSPRVEGELFF.

This sequence joins TRBV7-7 and TRBJ1-3, with D hard to call. Germline V gives CDR1 SSHAT, CDR2 FNYEAQ (reference sequence). Deletions cut 5 bases from V and 2 bases from J, with 10 bases between. The CDR3 has 14 amino acids. The CDR3: CASSPTSAGNTIYF. CDR3 DNA sequence: TGTGCCAGCAGCCCGACATCAGCTGGAAACACCATATATTTT.

The CDR3 loop is CASSLVREAFF. The CDR3 DNA reads TGTGCCAGCAGCTTAGTCAGAGAAGCTTTCTTT. This sequence joins TRBV7-2 and TRBJ1-1; no reliable D call. V gave up 1 base and J gave up 8 bases, with 5 bases separating them. The germline V gene has CDR1 SGHTA and CDR2 FQGNSA. The CDR3 totals 11 residues.

The V call is TRBV7-9, the J call TRBJ1-2; 7 bases agree with TRBD1. Germline assignment: CDR1 SEHNR and CDR2 FQNEAQ (reference sequence). Germline trimming cut 1 base from V and 7 bases from J; bases unmatched to any gene: 3. The CDR3 runs 13 residues. The CDR3 region has the DNA TGTGCCAGCAGCTTAGGACAGGGTGGTGGCTACACCTTC. The encoded protein is CASSLGQGGGYTF.

The chain joins TRBV28 to TRBJ1-5, with D possibly being TRBD1 (6 bases). The V gene's germline CDR1 is MDHEN and CDR2 SYDVKM. This CDR3 has 16 residues. V lost 0 bases and J 1 base, leaving 10 bases between the germline ends. The chain's CDR3 is CASSLWGQGSNQPQHF. The CDR3 DNA reads as TGTGCCAGCAGTTTATGGGGGCAGGGGAGCAATCAGCCCCAGCATTTT.

The chain links TRBV7-3 to TRBJ2-6; 8 nucleotides line up with TRBD1. Germline CDR1 is SGHTA and CDR2 is FQGTGA. This CDR3 contains 19 residues. Trimming at V came to 1 base and at J to 0 bases, leaving 8 bases not matched to a gene. Here the CDR3 reads CASSLMGRGRSSGANVLTF. For the CDR3, the DNA is TGTGCCAGCAGCTTAATGGGCAGGGGGCGAAGCTCTGGGGCCAACGTCCTGACTTTC.

This chain links TRBV25-1 with TRBJ1-2, with 9 bases fitting TRBD1. The CDR3 has 14 residues. J was trimmed by 7 bases and V by 6 bases; bases with no gene match: 9. Germline V gene lookup returns CDR1 MGHDK and CDR2 SYGVNS. The chain's CDR3 is CASSLDRGYGGYTF. CDR3 in DNA: TGTGCCAGCAGCTTGGACAGGGGATATGGTGGCTACACCTTC.

CDR3 DNA sequence: TGTGCCTGGAGGGGGGCAGGGGGCGGTGGCTACACCTTC. Translation: CAWRGAGGGGYTF. The rearrangement uses TRBV30 and TRBJ1-2, with 8 positions matching TRBD1. Germline CDR1 reads GTSNPN; CDR2 reads SVGIG (reference sequence). V trimming: 3 bases; J trimming: 7 bases; junction bases outside the gene matches: 7. The CDR3 totals 13 residues.

The chain carries TRBV5-1 and TRBJ2-7; 11 nucleotides line up with TRBD2. The CDR3 loop spans 14 amino acids. Per the germline V gene, CDR1 is SGHRS and CDR2 is YFSETQ. After removal of 4 bases from V and 3 bases from J, the junction contained 3 bases not matched to a gene. DNA of the CDR3: TGCGCCAGCAGCGTGGGACTAGCGGTCTACGAGCAGTACTTC. This translates into CASSVGLAVYEQYF.

The chain carries TRBV19 and TRBJ1-3; D not resolved. The V gene's germline CDR1 is LNHDA and CDR2 SQIVND (reference sequence). The CDR3 consists of 14 residues. The V end was cut by 9 bases, the J end by 4 bases, with 16 bases between. The CDR3 bases are TGTGCCAGCACCCGACGGACGACAGGAAACACCATATATTTT. This sequence encodes CASTRRTTGNTIYF.

J is TRBJ1-4 and V is TRBV5-4, with TRBD1 matching 7 bases. V trimming: 6 bases; J trimming: 4 bases; junction bases outside the gene matches: 6. The germline V gene encodes CDR1 SGHNT and CDR2 YYREEE (reference sequence). This CDR3 contains 14 residues. The CDR3 DNA follows: TGTGCCAGCAACCGCCGGGACAGTAATGAAAAACTGTTTTTT. Amino acid sequence: CASNRRDSNEKLFF.

The rearrangement links TRBV18 to TRBJ1-1, with D uncertain. Between the trimmed V and J ends, which lost 3 bases and 4 bases, there was a span of 12 bases. The germline gives CDR1 KGHSH, CDR2 LQKENI. CDR3 size: 14 residues. The CDR3 nucleotides are TGTGCCAGCTCACCGGCAGATAAAGGCACTGAAGCTTTCTTT. Its protein is CASSPADKGTEAFF.

The chain couples TRBV28 to TRBJ1-1, with 11 nucleotides matching TRBD1. V was clipped by 6 bases and J by 3 bases; unmatched bases: 3. The length of the CDR3 is 14 residues. The germline V gene has CDR1 MDHEN and CDR2 SYDVKM. CDR3 in amino acids: CASSRDRGYTEAFF. The CDR3 bases are TGTGCCAGCAGCCGGGACAGGGGGTACACTGAAGCTTTCTTT.

V gene TRBV13 combines with J gene TRBJ1-1; no firm D call. The CDR3 length is 12 residues. Trimming shortened V by 0 bases and J by 8 bases, and 7 bases separated the two germline ends. Germline loops: CDR1 PRHDT, CDR2 FYEKMQ (reference sequence). For the CDR3, the DNA is TGTGCCAGCAGCTTAGGGCGGCAGGAAGCTTTCTTT. Translating gives CASSLGRQEAFF.

This clone was picked up a small number of times. The chain joins TRBV6-4 to TRBJ1-2; no clear D. The V end was cut by 3 bases, the J end by 13 bases, with 18 bases between. CDR3 length: 13 amino acids. Germline loops: CDR1 MRHNA, CDR2 SNTAGT. In DNA form, the CDR3 reads TGTGCCAGCAGTGAAGTTGCCTCGGCACTTGCCACCTTC. Protein sequence: CASSEVASALATF.

The chain combines TRBV18 with TRBJ2-1; no definite D call. The CDR3 covers 16 residues. V was shortened by 2 bases and J by 6 bases, with 17 bases between the two germline ends. The germline CDR1 and CDR2 sequences are KGHSH and LQKENI. CDR3 loop: CASSPSPPLEPNEQFF. The CDR3 DNA reads TGTGCCAGCTCACCATCCCCCCCCCTCGAACCCAATGAGCAGTTCTTC.

V usage is TRBV6-5 and J usage is TRBJ1-4; D gene ambiguous. Trimming cost V 6 bases and J 7 bases, with 15 bases left between them. The CDR3 totals 14 residues. CDR1 is MNHEY, CDR2 SVGAGI, per germline. In DNA form, the CDR3 reads TGTGCCAGCAGCCAGAAAGGAGAGTCTGAAAAACTGTTTTTT. Amino acids: CASSQKGESEKLFF.

The CDR3 reads CASSSIGRQYF. CDR3 bases: TGTGCCAGCAGTTCAATAGGACGGCAGTACTTC. The chain couples TRBV6-2 or TRBV6-3 to TRBJ2-7; D is ambiguous. The CDR3 covers 11 residues. Trimming pared 4 bases from V and 9 bases from J, leaving 10 bases between. Germline V CDR1 and CDR2: MNHEY, SVGEGT.